The 13 T cell receptor beta chains below come from one sample, sequenced in a study of metastatic and nonmetastatic thyroid tumors. Not a single patient had been given any form of treatment at any point before undergoing thyroid surgery. MiXCR re-clonotyped the PCR reads for TCRdb. The sample has 65,000 to 70,000 clones; 12% to 15% are singletons. Sequencing was carried out using blood. Source of these receptors: a male donor with papillary thyroid cancer or a benign thyroid nodule (not recorded which). Some clones in this sample may be carry-over from other donors' samples.

This clone was seen repeatedly, ten times or more. CDR3 DNA sequence: TGTGCCACCAGTGATGCTCCGACAGGGGGCAGCTATGGCTACACCTTC. This gives the protein CATSDAPTGGSYGYTF. The chain joins TRBV24-1 to TRBJ1-2, with TRBD1 matching 10 bases. Looked up from germline, CDR1 is KGHDR and CDR2 is SFDVKD. With V trimmed by 3 bases and J by 4 bases, 7 bases remained unmatched. The CDR3 is made up of 16 amino acids.

This chain's CDR3 is CASSLGFTSVRWITDTQYF. CDR3 bases: TGTGCCAGCAGCTTAGGCTTTACTAGCGTGAGGTGGATCACAGATACGCAGTATTTT. The chain links TRBV11-1 to TRBJ2-3, with 7 bases lining up with TRBD2. The CDR3 has 19 amino acids. The V segment lost 1 base and the J segment 2 bases; nucleotides outside the gene matches: 15. Germline CDR1 SGHAT, CDR2 FQDESV (reference sequence).

The gene calls are TRBV20-1 and TRBJ2-7; 10 bases are shared with TRBD2. This CDR3 has 13 amino acids. Trimming at V came to 3 bases and at J to 6 bases, leaving 5 bases not matched to a gene. Germline assignment: CDR1 DFQATT and CDR2 SNEGSKA (reference sequence). As DNA, the CDR3 is TGCAGTGCTAGTCGGCCTAGCGGGAGCGAGCAGTACTTC. It encodes CSASRPSGSEQYF.

This clone came up many times. The chain is built from TRBV4-2 and TRBJ1-6; the match to TRBD1 covers 8 bases. Unmatched junction bases numbered 6, after V lost 1 base and J lost 7 bases. CDR1 is LGHNA and CDR2 is YNFKEQ in the germline V gene. The CDR3 is 16 residues long. The CDR3 loop is CASSQGRAGGNSPLHF. CDR3 nucleotides: TGTGCCAGCAGCCAAGGAAGGGCAGGGGGCAATTCACCCCTCCACTTT.

The table lists this clone with many counts. This rearrangement joins TRBV6-4 to TRBJ1-2; tentatively, D is TRBD1 (5 bases). The germline V gene encodes CDR1 MRHNA and CDR2 SNTAGT. The CDR3 totals 16 residues. With 0 bases removed from V and 2 bases from J, the gap between germline ends came to 13 bases. The CDR3 loop is CASSDSRQGSNYGYTF. In DNA form, the CDR3 reads TGTGCCAGCAGTGACTCGAGGCAGGGTTCAAACTATGGCTACACCTTC.

This clone came up a few times. The rearrangement links TRBV6-1 to TRBJ2-5; 12 bases align to TRBD1. There are 18 residues in the CDR3. V shed 10 bases and J 4 bases; nucleotides not matched to a gene: 19. Germline CDR1 is MNHNS and CDR2 is SASEGT. CDR3 DNA: TGTGCCATCAGCCGTCTACCTGCCGGGACAGGGGGCAGAGAGACCCAGTACTTC. The encoded protein is CAISRLPAGTGGRETQYF.

This clone is labeled as medium-sized. This rearrangement joins TRBV6-1 to TRBJ2-7, with D possibly being TRBD1 or TRBD2 (5 bases each). In germline, CDR1 is MNHNS, CDR2 SASEGT. V lost 7 bases and J 3 bases, leaving 22 bases between the germline ends. CDR3 size: 16 residues. In DNA, the CDR3 is TGTGCCAGCACAACCGGGACGGCGGATTTGCTCTACGAGCAGTACTTC. This sequence encodes CASTTGTADLLYEQYF.

This clone was observed a few times. The V call is TRBV12-3 or TRBV12-4, the J call TRBJ1-3, with D hard to call. V lost 2 bases, J lost 4 bases, and 6 bases lay in between. CDR3 length: 13 amino acids. CDR3 protein: CASSLLRGNTIYF. CDR3 nucleotide sequence: TGTGCCAGCAGTTTATTACGGGGAAACACCATATATTTT.

This clone was seen repeatedly, ten times or more. This rearrangement joins TRBV6-1 to TRBJ1-5; no definite D call. The germline V and J ends were trimmed by 6 bases and 5 bases, with 8 bases remaining between them. The CDR3 consists of 12 residues. Germline values: CDR1 MNHNS, CDR2 SASEGT. Here the CDR3 reads CASRDGYQPQHF. CDR3 nucleotide sequence: TGTGCCAGCAGAGACGGATATCAGCCCCAGCATTTT.

This clone has more than one count but fewer than ten. This may be a read error, as it is one base from a much larger clone. This sequence joins TRBV24-1 and TRBJ2-3; 7 bases are shared with TRBD2. This CDR3 is 16 amino acids long. Germline-derived CDR1 and CDR2 are KGHDR and SFDVKD. V was clipped by 4 bases and J by 8 bases; unmatched bases: 14. CDR3 amino acids: CATSDSRGGMLGTQYF. The DNA of the CDR3 is TGTGCCACCAGTGACTCCCGCGGGGGAATGTTAGGTACGCAGTATTTT.

Many counts were recorded for this clone. The chain combines TRBV11-2 with TRBJ1-1; a possible D gene is TRBD1 (6 bases). CDR1 and CDR2 (germline): SGHAT, FQNNGV. This CDR3 is built from 14 residues. V was shortened by 5 bases and J by 7 bases, with 17 bases between the two germline ends. The CDR3 reads CASSPQGTSGEAFF. As DNA, the CDR3 is TGTGCCAGCAGCCCACAGGGTACTTCGGGTGAAGCTTTCTTT. The variable domain in full, with the rest retrieved from reference TRBV11-2 and TRBJ1-1, is EAGVAQSPRYKIIEKRQSVAFWCNPISGHATLYWYQQILGQGPKLLIQFQNNGVVDDSQLPKDRFSAERLKGVDSTLKIQPAKLEDSAVYLCASSPQGTSGEAFFGQGTRLTVV.

In the case of this clone: A much larger clone is a single base away; this may be a read error. The CDR3 carries no conserved terminal phenylalanine or tryptophan, so it likely arises from a read error. The chain carries TRBV4-3 and TRBJ2-2; 7 bases fit TRBD2. V shed 5 bases, J shed 2 bases, and the junction held 2 bases outside the gene matches. This CDR3 is built from 14 residues. Germline V gene lookup returns CDR1 LGHNA and CDR2 YSLEER. The CDR3 loop reads CASSTGLNTGELFV. Written as DNA, the CDR3 is TGCGCCAGCAGCACGGGACTAAACACCGGGGAGCTGTTTGTT.

This clone appeared many times. The CDR3 DNA follows: TGCAGTGCCCCCGGGCCGGGAGGCACAGATACGCAGTATTTT. It codes for CSAPGPGGTDTQYF. This chain links TRBV20-1 with TRBJ2-3; D is perhaps TRBD2 (6 bases). Germline CDR1 is DFQATT and CDR2 is SNEGSKA (reference sequence). With 6 bases removed from V and 1 base from J, the gap between germline ends came to 14 bases. The CDR3 spans 14 residues.